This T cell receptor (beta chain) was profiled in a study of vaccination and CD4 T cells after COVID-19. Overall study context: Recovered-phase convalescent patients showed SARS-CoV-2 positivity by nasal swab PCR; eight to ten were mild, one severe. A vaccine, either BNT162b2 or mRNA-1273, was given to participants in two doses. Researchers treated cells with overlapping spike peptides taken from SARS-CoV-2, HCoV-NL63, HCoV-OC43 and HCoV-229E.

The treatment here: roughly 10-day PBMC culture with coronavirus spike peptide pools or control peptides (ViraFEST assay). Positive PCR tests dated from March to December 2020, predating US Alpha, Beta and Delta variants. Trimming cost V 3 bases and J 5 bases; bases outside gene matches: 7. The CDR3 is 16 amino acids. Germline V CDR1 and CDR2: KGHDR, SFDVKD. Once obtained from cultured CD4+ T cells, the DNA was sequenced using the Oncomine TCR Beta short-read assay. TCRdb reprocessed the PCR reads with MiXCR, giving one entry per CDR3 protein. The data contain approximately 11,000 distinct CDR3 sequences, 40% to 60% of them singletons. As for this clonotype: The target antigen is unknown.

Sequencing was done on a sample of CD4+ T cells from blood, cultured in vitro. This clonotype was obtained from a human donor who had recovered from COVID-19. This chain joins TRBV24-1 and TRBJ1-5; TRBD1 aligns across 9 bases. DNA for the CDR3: TGTGCCACCAGTGATCGGACAGGGGTCGGGGATCAGCCCCAGCATTTT. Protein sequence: CATSDRTGVGDQPQHF.